This TCR beta chain comes out of a study of cytomegalovirus exposure and HLA in healthy donors (TCRdb year 2017). Background on the whole study: According to a later analysis, one platform produced both the 110 or so validation repertoires and the roughly 660 repertoires of the first cohort. The study aimed to test whether signatures of past pathogen exposure could be identified by cataloging public T cell receptors. In addition to the first cohort of around 670 subjects, a separate validation cohort of over 90 different subjects was used. High-throughput TCR immunosequencing, statistical association of individual TCRs with disease status, and machine learning were combined to predict cytomegalovirus infection status.

The CDR3 runs 15 amino acids, cysteine and phenylalanine included. Of all the DNA, just the CDR3 is kept, 45 bases in frame from base 1. The germline V gene gives CDR1 as SGDLS and CDR2 as YYNGEE. V is cut back by 4 bases and J by 7 bases, with 12 bases in the junction unmatched. The library was made by the immunoSEQ multiplex PCR assay. The original methods were these. A statistical classification framework was built for diagnosing cytomegalovirus status from the catalog of TCR beta chain sequences. Held by TCRdb, this immuneACCESS table contains in-frame sequences only and omits some clones. Under half of the omission traces to an unresolved V gene where checked; the cause of the rest is unknown. V and J calls and clone size follow that table, whereas D and trimming were derived from the DNA. Here the sample has about 170,000 clones; approximately 86% occur a single time. Around 2.1% of the sample goes to the ten largest clones.

What the authors observed across the whole study: The classifier was reported to diagnose cytomegalovirus status with high specificity and sensitivity in both the original cohort and the validation cohort. A few of the identified cytomegalovirus-associated TCR beta chains were confirmed in vitro to be specific for cytomegalovirus antigens. It was suggested by the authors that the approach could potentially be generalized to other disease states and immunological phenotypes. Most TCR sequences were seen in very few donors, while some public TCRs were found in many individuals. A later analysis found that TCRs clustered in the first cohort also tended to co-occur in the 95 to 150 validation repertoires, with 94% of cluster scores above 0. All 120 or so repertoires were used to score co-occurrence in the validation cohort in a later analysis, because that analysis had no HLA typing for the cohort. The study listed approximately 150 TCR beta chains as associated with cytomegalovirus.

Donors formed part of the validation cohort, which comprised fewer than 150 subjects and was distinct from the first cohort of 666 subjects. With respect to this clone: No antigen is known for it. Base qualities are not provided; no much larger clone lies one nucleotide away.

This TCR derives from a woman between 18 and 29 years old in good health and CMV-seronegative. The sequenced material came from PBMCs. In this chain, TRBV9 is recombined with TRBJ2-7; the central 9 bases match TRBD1. CDR3 loop: CASSPLQGALEEQYF. DNA sequence: TGTGCCAGCAGCCCTTTACAGGGGGCTTTAGAGGAGCAGTACTTC.